The 3 T cell receptor beta chains below were found in one sample sequenced in a study of cytomegalovirus exposure and HLA in healthy donors. TCRdb's copy holds only in-frame clones and misses some; the assay was immunoSEQ multiplex PCR. This table has 90,000 to 120,000 clones, under 85% appearing once. Sequenced: PBMCs. Receptor source: a woman younger than 35 in good health and CMV-seronegative.

This clone was seen a handful of times. The gene calls are TRBV6-5 and TRBJ1-1; TRBD1 matches 11 bases. The CDR3 runs to 15 residues. CDR1 MNHEY and CDR2 SVGAGI come from the germline V gene. V was pared by 6 bases and J by 5 bases, with 8 bases of the junction left unmatched. The CDR3 DNA follows: TGTGCCAGCAGCCGGACAGGGGGCGCGAGGACTGAAGCTTTCTTT. Encoded protein: CASSRTGGARTEAFF.

The rearrangement joins TRBV29-1 to TRBJ1-1; TRBD1 matches at 7 bases. V gave up 7 bases and J gave up 4 bases; unmatched junction bases: 12. This CDR3 is built from 14 residues. Germline CDR1 SQVTM, CDR2 ANQGSEA. This CDR3 is CSGMTGTGATEAFF. Written as DNA, the CDR3 is TGCAGCGGGATGACAGGGACGGGAGCCACTGAAGCTTTCTTT.

The chain employs TRBV5-8 and TRBJ1-6, with no clear D. The V end was cut by 1 base, the J end by 0 bases, with 14 bases between. The CDR3 covers 18 residues. CDR1 is SGHTS, CDR2 YDEGEE, per germline. The DNA of the CDR3 is TGTGCCAGCAGCTTGAAGAGGCGTCGGAGCTCCTATAATTCACCCCTCCACTTT. It translates to CASSLKRRRSSYNSPLHF.